Below, 12 T cell receptor beta chains from the same sample are listed, as sequenced in a study of cytomegalovirus exposure and HLA in healthy donors. The PCR had 60 Vbeta and 13 Jbeta primers. Profiled with immunoSEQ multiplex PCR; TCRdb holds only in-frame clones, not every one. The listing records about 51,000 clones. Material for sequencing was PBMCs. The source of these receptors is a female donor in good health and CMV-seronegative.

The rearrangement joins TRBV7-9 to TRBJ2-7, with TRBD1 identical over 9 bases. J was trimmed by 3 bases and V by 6 bases; bases with no gene match: 6. CDR3 length: 14 residues. Germline V CDR1 and CDR2: SEHNR, FQNEAQ (reference sequence). CDR3 residues: CASSSGQGDYEQYF. CDR3 nucleotide sequence: TGTGCCAGCAGTTCGGGACAGGGCGACTACGAGCAGTACTTC.

The CDR3 loop reads CSAQGLGELFF. The CDR3 coding sequence is TGCAGTGCGCAGGGCCTGGGGGAGCTGTTTTTT. V gene TRBV20-1 combines with J gene TRBJ2-2, with D possibly TRBD1 on 5 matching bases. The CDR3 covers 11 residues. Trimming pared 6 bases from V and 8 bases from J, leaving 10 bases between. In germline, CDR1 is DFQATT, CDR2 SNEGSKA (reference sequence).

The rearrangement links TRBV9 to TRBJ2-7, with a possible D match to TRBD2 (5 bases). V lost 0 bases, J lost 3 bases, and 10 bases lay in between. CDR3 length: 14 amino acids. Looked up from germline, CDR1 is SGDLS and CDR2 is YYNGEE. The CDR3 DNA sequence: TGTGCCAGCAGCGTAGGGCTAGCAGACTACGAGCAGTACTTC. This encodes CASSVGLADYEQYF.

The V call is TRBV11-3, the J call TRBJ2-5, with TRBD2 matching over 11 bases. This CDR3 is 15 amino acids long. CDR1 and CDR2 from the germline V gene are SGHNT and YENEEA. J was trimmed by 5 bases and V by 0 bases; bases with no gene match: 2. CDR3 sequence (DNA): TGTGCCAGCAGCTTAGAGTCTAGCGGGGGGGAGACCCAGTACTTC. Amino acid sequence: CASSLESSGGETQYF.

V and J are TRBV2 and TRBJ2-1; 8 bases fit TRBD2. The CDR3 sequence is 14 residues long. Per the germline V gene, CDR1 is SNHLY and CDR2 is FYNNEI. Trimming at V came to 4 bases and at J to 4 bases, leaving 3 bases not matched to a gene. CDR3 DNA: TGTGCCAGCAGTGCAGGGACTAGGTACAATGAGCAGTTCTTC. Its protein product is CASSAGTRYNEQFF.

V gene TRBV19 combines with J gene TRBJ1-1; 8 positions agree with TRBD1. Germline V lookup: CDR1 LNHDA, CDR2 SQIVND (reference sequence). The ends lost 3 bases at V and 4 bases at J; junction bases unmatched: 7. The CDR3 runs to 15 residues. The CDR3 coding sequence is TGTGCCAGTAGTATGACGGGCAGGGGGCCCACTGAAGCTTTCTTT. Protein sequence: CASSMTGRGPTEAFF.

This chain joins TRBV4-3 and TRBJ2-7; 10 nucleotides line up with TRBD1. V lost 1 base to trimming and J lost 6 bases; unmatched junction nucleotides: 6. The CDR3 contains 15 residues. In germline, CDR1 is LGHNA, CDR2 YSLEER. The CDR3 protein is CASSQGRTGGVEQYF. DNA of the CDR3: TGCGCCAGCAGCCAAGGACGGACAGGGGGTGTCGAGCAGTACTTC.

The genes are TRBV6-1 and TRBJ1-2; no clear D. V was pared by 4 bases and J by 0 bases, with 9 bases between. The CDR3 sequence is 14 residues long. Germline-derived CDR1 and CDR2 are MNHNS and SASEGT. CDR3 sequence: CASSGQVTNYGYTF. The CDR3 nucleotides read TGTGCCAGCAGTGGACAAGTGACTAACTATGGCTACACCTTC.

The chain uses TRBV5-6 and TRBJ1-2; 9 nucleotides match TRBD1. CDR1 is SGHDT, CDR2 YYEEEE, per germline. Germline trimming cut 1 base from V and 8 bases from J; bases unmatched to any gene: 9. The CDR3 contains 15 residues. CDR3 sequence reads: CASSLTGTGPVGYTF. The CDR3 DNA is TGTGCCAGCAGCTTGACCGGGACAGGGCCTGTAGGCTACACCTTC.

The chain couples TRBV5-1 to TRBJ1-1, with 9 nucleotides matching TRBD1. The V gene end was trimmed by 2 bases and the J gene end by 5 bases; junction bases not matched to a gene: 10. Germline V gives CDR1 SGHRS, CDR2 YFSETQ. The CDR3 totals 16 residues. The CDR3 region has the DNA TGCGCCAGCAGCTTCTTGGCGGGACAGGGTTTTACTGAAGCTTTCTTT. Protein: CASSFLAGQGFTEAFF.

This chain uses TRBV4-1 with TRBJ1-1, with D hard to call. The ends were cut back, 0 bases at V and 1 base at J, with 12 bases in the middle. CDR1 and CDR2 (germline): MGHRA, YSYEKL. CDR3 length equals 16 residues. CDR3 residues: CASSQDRLAGNTEAFF. The CDR3 region has the DNA TGCGCCAGCAGCCAAGATCGGCTCGCGGGGAACACTGAAGCTTTCTTT.

V is TRBV29-1 and J is TRBJ2-7; D is perhaps TRBD2 (5 bases). The V gene lost 4 bases and the J gene lost 7 bases, with 11 bases spanning the gap. Germline V gives CDR1 SQVTM, CDR2 ANQGSEA. The CDR3 spans 11 residues. The CDR3 DNA reads TGCAGCGTTGGAGGGTCTGGAGAGCAGTACTTC. Translation gives CSVGGSGEQYF.